This is a list of T cell receptor beta chains from one sample in a study of HIV-infected patients and healthy controls. A single record per CDR3 protein comes from TCRdb applying MiXCR to the 5' RACE reads. The data show around 26,000 distinct CDR3 sequences, with roughly 8.7% seen just once and roughly 4.3% held by the top ten. Sequenced input: blood. The origin of the receptors is an adult in good health. CDR3s include the opening cysteine and the closing phenylalanine or tryptophan. A D gene is named only where the DNA matches it firmly. Clone size is given for some rows only: seen once, a few or many times, or a class if the clone is expanded.

clone size	J gene	D gene	V gene	CDR3 protein	CDR3 DNA
many	TRBJ2-1	-	TRBV19	CASSPAAGPYNEQFF	TGTGCCAGTAGCCCTGCCGCAGGCCCCTACAATGAGCAGTTCTTC
many	TRBJ1-2	TRBD1	TRBV2	CASREGQGRYGYTF	TGTGCCAGCAGGGAAGGACAGGGAAGATATGGCTACACCTTC
many	TRBJ2-1	-	TRBV12-3/TRBV12-4	CASSLVGVEQFF	TGTGCCAGCAGTTTAGTAGGGGTTGAGCAGTTCTTC
once	TRBJ2-3	-	TRBV6-6	CASSYQAGTDTQYF	TGTGCCAGCAGTTACCAAGCGGGCACAGATACGCAGTATTTT
few	TRBJ1-2	-	TRBV29-1	CSVPGAKGYTF	TGCAGCGTTCCGGGAGCGAAGGGCTACACCTTC
-	TRBJ2-2	-	TRBV5-1	CASTPDGTGELFF	TGCGCCAGCACCCCGGACGGCACCGGGGAGCTGTTTTTT
many	TRBJ1-1	TRBD1	TRBV20-1	CSVPGTVRHTEAFF	TGCAGTGTTCCTGGGACAGTGAGGCACACTGAAGCTTTCTTT
-	TRBJ1-5	TRBD1	TRBV7-2	CASSLGGPGDRVSQPQHF	TGTGCCAGCAGCTTAGGTGGACCGGGGGACAGGGTATCTCAGCCCCAGCATTTT
medium-sized	TRBJ1-1	-	TRBV9	CASSVVGVYSEAFF	TGTGCCAGCAGCGTAGTAGGTGTTTACTCTGAAGCTTTCTTT
many	TRBJ2-7	-	TRBV25-1	CASSEYGGEQYF	TGTGCCAGCAGTGAATATGGGGGGGAGCAGTACTTC
many	TRBJ1-2	TRBD1	TRBV3-1	CASSQWDREGGYTF	TGTGCCAGCAGCCAATGGGACAGGGAAGGTGGCTACACCTTC
many	TRBJ1-1	-	TRBV6-5	CASVASGDEGEAFF	TGTGCCAGCGTCGCCTCCGGGGATGAAGGTGAAGCTTTCTTT
medium-sized	TRBJ2-1	TRBD2	TRBV6-6	CASRSGTIIF	TGTGCCAGCCGGTCCGGGACTATTATCTTC
many	TRBJ2-3	TRBD2	TRBV6-2/TRBV6-3	CASSRTSRTDTQYF	TGTGCCAGCAGTCGGACTAGCAGGACAGATACGCAGTATTTT
many	TRBJ1-2	-	TRBV27	CASRRVGGDGDTF	TGTGCCAGCAGGAGGGTCGGAGGGGATGGCGACACCTTC
-	TRBJ2-2	TRBD2	TRBV9	CASSVRLAGHTGELFF	TGTGCCAGCAGCGTACGACTAGCGGGACACACCGGGGAGCTGTTTTTT
many	TRBJ2-1	-	TRBV3-1	CASSPGRWGEQFF	TGTGCCAGCAGTCCGGGCCGTTGGGGAGAGCAGTTCTTC
many	TRBJ2-1	-	TRBV7-2	CASRPGPSYNEQFF	TGTGCCAGCAGGCCGGGACCATCCTACAATGAGCAGTTCTTC
many	TRBJ2-3	-	TRBV20-1	CSARRSSTDTQYF	TGCAGTGCCCGTAGGTCCAGCACAGATACGCAGTATTTT
-	TRBJ1-4	TRBD1	TRBV10-3	CATGDSEKLFF	TGTGCCACCGGGGACAGTGAAAAACTGTTTTTT
many	TRBJ2-1	-	TRBV6-6	CASTHSRSSYNEQFF	TGTGCCAGCACCCACTCGCGAAGCTCCTACAATGAGCAGTTCTTC
many	TRBJ1-5	-	TRBV10-3	CAISDEGISNQPQHF	TGTGCCATCAGTGATGAGGGAATTAGCAATCAGCCCCAGCATTTT
many	TRBJ1-1	-	TRBV20-1	CSARGTARDTEAFF	TGCAGTGCTAGAGGGACAGCTAGGGACACTGAAGCTTTCTTT
many	TRBJ2-3	-	TRBV6-6	CASSYMTRTDTQYF	TGTGCCAGCAGTTATATGACCCGCACAGATACGCAGTATTTT
many	TRBJ1-2	-	TRBV25-1	CASSRSVGDADYGYTF	TGTGCCAGCAGTAGGTCCGTCGGGGACGCGGACTATGGCTACACCTTC
-	TRBJ1-5	-	TRBV4-2	CASSRGGEAGQPQHF	TGTGCCAGCAGCCGTGGTGGCGAGGCAGGGCAGCCCCAGCATTTT
many	TRBJ2-3	TRBD1	TRBV25-1	CASSARDRIGPVYF	TGTGCCAGCAGTGCCCGGGACAGAATCGGCCCCGTGTATTTT
few	TRBJ2-5	-	TRBV7-2	CASSFSGTLQETQYF	TGTGCCAGCAGCTTTTCCGGGACGCTCCAAGAGACCCAGTACTTC
many	TRBJ1-1	TRBD1	TRBV7-8	CASSLSRGRRTEAFF	TGTGCCAGCAGCCTATCAAGGGGGCGCCGGACTGAAGCTTTCTTT
many	TRBJ2-4	-	TRBV5-6	CASSPLYNERIQYF	TGTGCCAGCAGCCCGCTTTATAACGAACGCATTCAGTACTTC
medium-sized	TRBJ1-2	TRBD1	TRBV6-5	CASSSPGTGIYGYTF	TGTGCCAGCAGCTCTCCCGGGACAGGGATCTATGGCTACACCTTC
many	TRBJ2-6	-	TRBV2	CASSPGSSSGANVLTF	TGTGCCAGCAGTCCAGGGTCAAGCTCTGGGGCCAACGTCCTGACTTTC
many	TRBJ1-5	-	TRBV7-2	CASSLWDGSGQPQHF	TGTGCCAGCAGCTTATGGGACGGTTCTGGGCAGCCCCAGCATTTT
few	TRBJ2-4	-	TRBV5-1	CASSLGDLAKNIQYF	TGCGCCAGCAGCTTGGGGGACTTAGCCAAAAACATTCAGTACTTC
many	TRBJ1-5	-	TRBV6-1	CASSEEGFYPQHF	TGTGCCAGCAGTGAAGAAGGCTTTTACCCCCAGCATTTT
medium-sized	TRBJ1-5	-	TRBV28	CASSRSGHRNQPQHF	TGTGCCAGCAGTCGATCAGGCCACCGGAATCAGCCCCAGCATTTT
many	TRBJ1-2	-	TRBV2	CASSEGEVYGYTF	TGTGCCAGCAGTGAAGGGGAGGTCTATGGCTACACCTTC
-	TRBJ1-5	-	TRBV6-6	CASSYYPTANSNQPQHF	TGTGCCAGCAGTTACTACCCGACAGCTAATAGCAATCAGCCCCAGCATTTT
many	TRBJ1-2	-	TRBV7-9	CASSLGLWGSDGYTF	TGTGCCAGCAGCTTAGGACTGTGGGGGTCGGATGGCTACACCTTC
few	TRBJ1-5	-	TRBV19	CASSIAAHHSNQPQHF	TGTGCCAGTAGTATCGCGGCCCACCATAGCAATCAGCCCCAGCATTTT
few	TRBJ1-1	-	TRBV29-1	CSVETSPKTEAFF	TGCAGCGTTGAGACCTCGCCGAAAACTGAAGCTTTCTTT
-	TRBJ2-7	TRBD1	TRBV18	CASSPRDRGSYEQYF	TGTGCCAGCTCACCAAGGGACAGGGGGTCCTACGAGCAGTACTTC
many	TRBJ2-4	-	TRBV19	CASSSWRGELAKNIQYF	TGTGCCAGTAGTAGCTGGAGGGGCGAATTAGCCAAAAACATTCAGTACTTC
many	TRBJ2-3	TRBD1	TRBV20-1	CSASRTGYTDTQYF	TGCAGTGCTAGCAGGACAGGGTACACAGATACGCAGTATTTT
many	TRBJ1-2	-	TRBV6-2/TRBV6-3	CASSLDGYYGYTF	TGTGCCAGCAGCCTAGACGGATACTATGGCTACACCTTC
medium-sized	TRBJ2-3	TRBD2	TRBV25-1	CASRPYSGGTDTQYF	TGTGCCAGCAGGCCCTATAGCGGGGGCACAGATACGCAGTATTTT
-	TRBJ1-2	TRBD1	TRBV28	CASSSYRGSNYGYTF	TGTGCCAGCAGTTCATACAGGGGTTCTAACTATGGCTACACCTTC
many	TRBJ1-1	-	TRBV2	CASSGIEAFF	TGTGCCAGCAGCGGAATTGAAGCTTTCTTT
many	TRBJ2-5	-	TRBV5-1	CASSLRSQETQYF	TGCGCCAGCAGCTTAAGGAGCCAAGAGACCCAGTACTTC
many	TRBJ1-5	-	TRBV4-3	CASSRDLGAGQPQHF	TGCGCCAGCAGCCGCGACTTGGGGGCAGGGCAGCCCCAGCATTTT
medium-sized	TRBJ1-2	-	TRBV4-1	CASSQVNYGYTF	TGCGCCAGCAGCCAGGTTAACTATGGCTACACCTTC
many	TRBJ1-2	-	TRBV29-1	CSVDSGYTF	TGCAGCGTTGACAGTGGCTACACCTTC
many	TRBJ2-5	TRBD2	TRBV7-9	CASSRYTGGAETQYF	TGTGCCAGCAGCCGCTACACCGGGGGGGCGGAGACCCAGTACTTC
few	TRBJ2-3	-	TRBV7-9	CASSFGTLTEDTQYF	TGTGCCAGCAGCTTTGGGACCCTTACGGAAGATACGCAGTATTTT
many	TRBJ2-1	-	TRBV19	CASSIQDHPYNEQFF	TGTGCCAGTAGTATTCAAGATCACCCCTACAATGAGCAGTTCTTC
many	TRBJ2-3	-	TRBV6-2/TRBV6-3	CASSFRLDADTQYF	TGTGCCAGCAGTTTTCGGCTGGACGCAGATACGCAGTATTTT
many	TRBJ1-1	-	TRBV2	CASRGHLNTEAFF	TGTGCCAGCAGGGGACACCTAAACACTGAAGCTTTCTTT
many	TRBJ1-6	TRBD1	TRBV5-1	CASSLALTGGYNSPLHF	TGCGCCAGCAGCTTGGCCCTGACAGGGGGATATAATTCACCCCTCCACTTT
many	TRBJ2-4	TRBD1	TRBV28	CASSFGTGEAIQYF	TGTGCCAGCAGTTTCGGGACAGGGGAAGCCATTCAGTACTTC